This TCR beta chain was obtained from a study of OX40 agonist ivuxolimab in advanced cancers. Whole-study context: Ivuxolimab, an agonistic anti-OX40 (CD134) antibody, was given to patients. Among those enrolled, mean age was about 63 years (range about 23 to 85) and about 82% were male. Whole-study results and caveats: The study did not work out the antigen specificity of the expanded peripheral T cells. CD8+ T cells showed, on average, more clonal expansion than CD4+ cells.

About this clone: What it binds is unknown.

Profiling relied on immunoSEQ multiplex PCR, and the TCRdb table lists in-frame clones only, not all of them. Of approximately 35,000 clones in the sample, about three quarters were seen once. Trimming pared 9 bases from V and 0 bases from J, leaving 16 bases between. This CDR3 has 15 amino acids. From germline, CDR1 is LNHDA and CDR2 SQIVND (reference sequence). The receptor was isolated from an adult with an advanced solid tumor such as melanoma, head and neck, liver or kidney cancer. Sequenced material: CD4+ or CD8+ T cells sorted from blood, taken in a trial of the OX40 agonist ivuxolimab. V usage is TRBV19 and J usage is TRBJ2-3, with D possibly matching TRBD2 (6 bases). The CDR3 loop is CASAMGGVSTDTQYF. CDR3 DNA: TGTGCCAGCGCCATGGGCGGGGTAAGCACAGATACGCAGTATTTT.